The clone carrying this T cell receptor beta chain was detected many times. The antigen is not known. Patients with uncontrolled infections, other autoimmune diseases, pregnancy or lactation were excluded. Regions amplified from RNA transcripts were the TCR beta CDR3 regions. When the TCR CDR3 underwent first-round RT-PCR, the HTBI primer set was used. From the multiplex PCR reads, TCRdb called clonotypes with MiXCR, one entry per CDR3 protein. The profile shows 300,000 to 450,000 distinct CDR3 sequences, about 13% of them singletons. The sample comes from a study of T cells in Graves' hyperthyroidism and ophthalmopathy. Study-level background: Sampling of peripheral blood happened at initial diagnosis, prior to any treatment.

The CDR3 extends over 15 amino acids. V was pared by 4 bases and J by 2 bases, with 14 bases between. Looked up from germline, CDR1 is SGDLS and CDR2 is YYNGEE. The study's findings and limits: Onset of ophthalmopathy came a median 6.5 months after the model predicted it. Ophthalmopathy was distinguished from stable hyperthyroidism by 13 V-J signatures.

The sample was blood. The TCR originated in a man aged 30 to 39 with Graves' hyperthyroidism that later progressed to Graves' ophthalmopathy. This chain uses TRBV9 with TRBJ2-3; a weak D match, TRBD1 (6 bases). In DNA form, the CDR3 reads TGTGCCAGCAGCCCGCCGGGACACCTCACAGATACGCAGTATTTT. Its protein is CASSPPGHLTDTQYF.